The 15 T cell receptor beta chains in this list originate from one sample, sequenced in a study of T cells expressing NK-cell markers. TCRdb reprocessed the 5' RACE reads and reports one entry per CDR3 protein, with no DNA. In all, the sample yields 550,000 to 600,000 distinct CDR3 sequences. The sequenced sample was blood T cells: a sorted CD56 or NKG2C T cell subset, CD4+ or CD8+ T cells, or bulk PBMC T cells (not recorded which). All receptors come from a young man in good health.

The rearrangement joins TRBV4-3 to TRBJ2-1; TCRdb's D call, TRBD2, is unchecked because there is no DNA. The germline V gene encodes CDR1 LGHNA and CDR2 YSLEER. The CDR3 spans 15 residues. The CDR3 reads CASSQGLAGEYEQFF.

This rearrangement joins TRBV20-1 to TRBJ2-5; TCRdb's D call, TRBD2, is unchecked because there is no DNA. CDR1 is DFQATT and CDR2 is SNEGSKA in the germline V gene (reference sequence). This CDR3 comprises 15 residues. The CDR3 loop reads CSATKRASAQETQYF.

The chain joins TRBV2 to TRBJ2-4; TCRdb indicates TRBD2, and absent DNA this call remains unverified. The CDR3 length is 16 residues. Per the germline V gene, CDR1 is SNHLY and CDR2 is FYNNEI. The CDR3 sequence is CAGATQLSGKTNIQYF.

The rearrangement uses TRBV30 and TRBJ2-1; lacking DNA, the TRBD2 call made by TCRdb goes unchecked. The CDR3 is made up of 16 amino acids. Per germline, CDR1 GTSNPN and CDR2 SVGIG (reference sequence). Here the CDR3 reads CAWSVRPGNIGNEQFF.

The V call is TRBV9, the J call TRBJ2-1; TCRdb selects TRBD1, and the lack of DNA leaves this call unchecked. CDR3 length: 15 amino acids. CDR1 is SGDLS, CDR2 YYNGEE, per germline. The CDR3 loop is CASSDGQGAYNEQFF. The full variable domain, completed using reference TRBV9 and TRBJ2-1, is DSGVTQTPKHLITATGQRVTLRCSPRSGDLSVYWYQQSLDQGLQFLIQYYNGEERAKGNILERFSAQQFPDLHSELNLSSLELGDSALYFCASSDGQGAYNEQFFGPGTRLTVL.

The CDR3 protein is CSGKGAQGEETQYF. The chain uses TRBV29-1 and TRBJ2-5; TCRdb's assignment of TRBD1 cannot be checked, as there is no DNA. The length of the CDR3 is 14 residues. In germline, CDR1 is SQVTM, CDR2 ANQGSEA.

This chain connects TRBV11-2 to TRBJ1-3; TCRdb selects TRBD1, and the lack of DNA leaves this call unchecked. Germline V lookup: CDR1 SGHAT, CDR2 FQNNGV. The CDR3 extends over 16 amino acids. The CDR3 region is CASSGYRDTSGNTIYF.

CDR3 sequence: CASSQDGRGFTDTQYF. This chain connects TRBV4-2 to TRBJ2-3. The germline V gene has CDR1 LGHNA and CDR2 YNFKEQ. CDR3 length: 16 amino acids.

The chain has TRBV29-1 and TRBJ2-2. From germline, CDR1 is SQVTM and CDR2 ANQGSEA. CDR3 length: 13 residues. CDR3 region: CSVEEEWSGELFF.

CDR3 in amino acids: CSARDDRPNYGYTF. The chain carries TRBV20-1 and TRBJ1-2. Looked up from germline, CDR1 is DFQATT and CDR2 is SNEGSKA (reference sequence). This CDR3 is built from 14 residues.

V and J are TRBV5-1 and TRBJ2-2; the D gene TCRdb calls, TRBD2, cannot be checked with no DNA. The germline V gene encodes CDR1 SGHRS and CDR2 YFSETQ. The CDR3 covers 16 residues. CDR3: CASSFSGLGNTGELFF.

The rearrangement joins TRBV12-3 or TRBV12-4 to TRBJ2-3. The CDR3 sequence is 14 residues long. The CDR3 sequence: CASSLAGPTDTQYF.

The chain uses TRBV18 and TRBJ2-5. CDR3 size: 14 residues. Germline CDR1 reads KGHSH; CDR2 reads LQKENI. CDR3 sequence: CASSVGLKHETQYF.

The chain uses TRBV20-1 and TRBJ2-4. The CDR3 spans 12 residues. Germline assignment: CDR1 DFQATT and CDR2 SNEGSKA (reference sequence). This chain's CDR3 is CSASRAENIQYF.

The V call is TRBV5-1, the J call TRBJ2-1; TCRdb picks TRBD2, but there is no DNA to check that call. The CDR3 has 14 amino acids. Germline CDR1 SGHRS, CDR2 YFSETQ. The CDR3 spells CASSLRDYNNEQFF. Full variable domain (rest looked up from reference TRBV5-1 and TRBJ2-1): KAGVTQTPRYLIKTRGQQVTLSCSPISGHRSVSWYQQTPGQGLQFLFEYFSETQRNKGNFPGRFSGRQFSNSRSEMNVSTLELGDSALYLCASSLRDYNNEQFFGPGTRLTVL.